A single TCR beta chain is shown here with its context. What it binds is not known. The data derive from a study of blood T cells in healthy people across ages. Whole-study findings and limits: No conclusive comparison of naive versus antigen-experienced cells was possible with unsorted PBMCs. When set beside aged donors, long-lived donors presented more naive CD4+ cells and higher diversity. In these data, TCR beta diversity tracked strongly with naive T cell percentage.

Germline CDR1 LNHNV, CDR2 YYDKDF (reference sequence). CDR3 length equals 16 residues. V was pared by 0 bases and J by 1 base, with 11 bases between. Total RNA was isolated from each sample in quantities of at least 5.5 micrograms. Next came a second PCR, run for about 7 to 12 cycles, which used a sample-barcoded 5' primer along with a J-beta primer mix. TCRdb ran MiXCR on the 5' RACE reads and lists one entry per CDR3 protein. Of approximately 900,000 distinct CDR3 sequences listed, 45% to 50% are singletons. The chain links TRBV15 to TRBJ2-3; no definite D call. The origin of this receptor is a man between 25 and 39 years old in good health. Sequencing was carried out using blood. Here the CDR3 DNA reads TGTGCCACCAGCAGAGATGGGGTATCGGGCACAGATACGCAGTATTTT. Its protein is CATSRDGVSGTDTQYF.